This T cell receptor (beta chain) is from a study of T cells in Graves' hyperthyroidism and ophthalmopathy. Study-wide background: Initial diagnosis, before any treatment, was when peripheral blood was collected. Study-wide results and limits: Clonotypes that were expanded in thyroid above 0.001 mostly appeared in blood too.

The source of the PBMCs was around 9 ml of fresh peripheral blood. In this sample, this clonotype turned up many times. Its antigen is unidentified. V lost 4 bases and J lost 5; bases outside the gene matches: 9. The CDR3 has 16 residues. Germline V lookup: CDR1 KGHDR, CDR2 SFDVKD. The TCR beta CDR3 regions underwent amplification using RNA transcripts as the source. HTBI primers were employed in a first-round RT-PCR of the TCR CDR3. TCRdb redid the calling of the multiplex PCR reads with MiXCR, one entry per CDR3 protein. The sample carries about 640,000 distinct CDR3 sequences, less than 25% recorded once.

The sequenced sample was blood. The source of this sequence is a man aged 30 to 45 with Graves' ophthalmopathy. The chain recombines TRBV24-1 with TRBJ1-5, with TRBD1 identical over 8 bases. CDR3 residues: CATSDPNRGWYQPQHF. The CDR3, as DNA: TGTGCCACCAGTGACCCGAACAGGGGGTGGTATCAGCCCCAGCATTTT.